Listed below are T cell receptor beta chains from one sample, sequenced in a study of T cells in Graves' hyperthyroidism and ophthalmopathy. One entry per CDR3 protein, called by TCRdb with MiXCR from the multiplex PCR reads. Of around 420,000 distinct CDR3 sequences detected, 15% to 19% appear once; the ten largest clones hold approximately 14%. Sequenced input: blood. These receptors originate from a woman between 18 and 29 years old with Graves' hyperthyroidism. Each CDR3 is given without its conserved first and last residue.

>TRBV4-1|TRBJ2-3
ASSPRSEEIDTQY
>TRBV19|TRBJ1-3
ASTLLSGGSSGNTIY
>TRBV6-1|TRBJ2-1
ASIINGVRGAEQF
>TRBV10-3|TRBJ1-2
AISLDRTYGYT
>TRBV2|TRBJ1-1
ASRVGMNTEAF
>TRBV6-1|TRBJ1-6
ASSRQGYSPLH
>TRBV13|TRBJ1-2
ASSNGGDGYGYT
>TRBV3-1|TRBJ2-1
ASSHLAGGNEQF
>TRBV10-2|TRBJ1-4
ASKEQANEKLF
>TRBV7-9|TRBJ2-7
ASSFGTYYEQY
>TRBV3-1|TRBJ2-2
ASSQDWGASGELF
>TRBV2|TRBJ1-2
ASTGQGVYGYT
>TRBV10-3|TRBJ2-7
AISSPRGGGASEQY
>TRBV12-3/TRBV12-4|TRBJ1-4
ASSVTRDSSATNEKLF
>TRBV28|TRBJ1-5
ASSLPLTAREPQH
>TRBV20-1|TRBJ2-1
SARDRSSSGYNEQF
>TRBV12-3/TRBV12-4|TRBJ1-1
ASSPPGLRDTEAF
>TRBV20-1|TRBJ2-3
SATQREVSDTQY
>TRBV20-1|TRBJ1-1
SARDHQNTEAF
>TRBV20-1|TRBJ1-2
YVWKGSYGYT
>TRBV9|TRBJ2-5
ASSVDGRGLRETQY
>TRBV10-3|TRBJ2-3
AISTGTASFTDTQY
>TRBV20-1|TRBJ1-1
SAAGPVRGTEAF
>TRBV2|TRBJ1-6
ASSELGSPLH
>TRBV4-2|TRBJ1-4
ASSQDRTVIEKLF
>TRBV10-3|TRBJ2-7
AISAGAREQY
>TRBV10-3|TRBJ2-2
AISPSGYKPNTGELF
>TRBV14|TRBJ1-3
ASSQKENTIY
>TRBV7-9|TRBJ2-1
ASSPRGDYNEQF
>TRBV28|TRBJ2-3
ASNQRTSGSRDTQY
>TRBV15|TRBJ2-1
ATSRVGLAVNEQF
>TRBV6-6|TRBJ1-6
ASSYSRTVGNSPLH
>TRBV28|TRBJ2-7
ASSLFGGHGPYEQY
>TRBV20-1|TRBJ1-5
SVKRGSGNQPQH
>TRBV6-1|TRBJ1-1
ASSQTGGNTEAF
>TRBV7-9|TRBJ1-1
ASSLETGGRTEAF
>TRBV4-3|TRBJ2-7
ASSQTFRDRGYEQY
>TRBV20-1|TRBJ1-2
SASPGQAYGYT
>TRBV12-3/TRBV12-4|TRBJ2-1
ASSRAAGLGGKNEQF
>TRBV12-3/TRBV12-4|TRBJ1-6
ASSLGVGSSYNSPLH
>TRBV6-2/TRBV6-3|TRBJ2-3
ASQGRLGELGSWGGQY
>TRBV19|TRBJ1-1
ASSSARGNTEAF
>TRBV2|TRBJ2-2
ASRTELNTGELF